Detailed here is one TCR beta chain. These data come from a study of T cell changes during pregnancy in multiple sclerosis. CDR3 length: 16 residues. Germline trimming cut 4 bases from V and 1 base from J; bases unmatched to any gene: 4. CDR1 MNHNY and CDR2 SVGAGI come from the germline V gene (reference sequence). Produced via immunoSEQ multiplex PCR; TCRdb's table is partial and in-frame only. Of 50,000 or so clones listed, approximately 90% were seen once; the top ten hold around 0.56%. The TCR was taken from a female donor with multiple sclerosis, enrolled in a pregnancy study. The V and J genes are TRBV6-6 and TRBJ2-2; 9 bases are a match to TRBD1. This sample comprised CD4+ T cells from peripheral blood mononuclear cells, obtained after pregnancy. The DNA of the CDR3 is TGTGCCAGCAGTTCCGGGACAGGGCTGAACACCGGGGAGCTGTTTTTT. Translated: CASSSGTGLNTGELFF.